This T cell receptor beta chain emerged from a study of blood T cell repertoires in COVID-19 (TCRdb year 2020). Concerning the study at large: Samples from collaborators originated in the United States, Italy and Spain and spanned both the acute and convalescent phases of COVID-19. The prospective study material was composed of cDNA or gDNA derived from T cells, B-cell-depleted T cells, or PBMCs. The repertoires were released in a freely available public database meant as a resource for research on the immune response to SARS-CoV-2. Deeply sampled blood TCRbeta repertoires from subjects exposed to, actively infected with, or recovered from COVID-19 were included in the dataset. The sample metadata nearly always contained a de-identified subject ID, COVID-19 status, age in years and sex. Where available, HLA class I and class II types were obtained from metadata supplied by the sample provider rather than from assay-based typing. Samples came from the ongoing ImmuneRACE study (first 160 participants) plus 1,254 subjects from 6 global collaborators.

The immunoSEQ Assay, a bias-controlled multiplex PCR, was used to amplify TCRbeta CDR3 regions from genomic DNA. The authors' pipeline ran thus. Nucleated cell counts per sample were estimated from amplification of reference gene primers within the assay. To quantify the absolute abundance of each unique TCRbeta CDR3 rearrangement, sequence reads were collapsed and filtered. For each sample, productive Simpson clonality was calculated as the square root of Simpson's diversity index over productive rearrangements. Here the immuneACCESS table is served through TCRdb, limited to in-frame sequences with V and J called. Missing clones are a known gap in these copies; in checked studies unresolved V genes cover under half, and the rest lacks a known reason. V, J and clone size derive from that table, while D and trimming were established from the DNA sequence. The sample contains some 120,000 clones, over 55% of them found a single time. Together, the top ten hold approximately 2.1% of the sample.

Each collaborating institution followed its own protocols to collect whole blood in K2EDTA tubes. Collaborator samples were shipped for TCRbeta analysis as frozen whole blood, isolated PBMCs, or DNA extracted from either sample type. This clone was observed many times. Its antigen remains undetermined. Base qualities are missing; no much larger clone stands one base away. Broader findings and caveats from the paper: The amount of clinical and demographic metadata varied by source and participant and was provided uncurated.

Trimming at the junction amounts to 3 bases on V and 7 bases on J, and the germline ends lie 13 bases apart. The CDR3, cysteine through phenylalanine, is 14 amino acids long. Just CDR3 DNA is preserved here, 42 bases in frame from base 1. From the germline V gene (reference sequence), CDR1 is LNHDA and CDR2 is SQIVND. The rearranged chain carries TRBV19 and TRBJ1-5, with the D gene uncertain. This clonotype was obtained from a woman in her 70s with acute or convalescent COVID-19. Sequences were obtained from peripheral blood. The DNA sequence is as follows: TGTGCCAGTAGTATCCCACGGTTCGGGCAGCCCCAGCATTTT. This is translated as CASSIPRFGQPQHF.